These 10 T cell receptor beta chains came from one sample sequenced in a study of radiotherapy plus CTLA-4 blockade in lung cancer (dated by TCRdb to 2017 to 2018). Libraries were made using the immunoSEQ multiplex PCR assay. Not all clones reach the TCRdb copy of this immuneACCESS table, which keeps in-frame sequences only. Checked studies attribute under half of the gap to unresolved V genes and leave the rest unexplained. Present in this sample are 43,000 or so clones, roughly 73% of which were seen just once. 3.5% to 4% of the sample lies in the top ten. This material consisted of peripheral blood, taken from a patient treated with radiotherapy plus ipilimumab. These receptors all come from a human donor with non-small cell lung cancer who had a complete response to radiotherapy plus ipilimumab.

The chain combines TRBV18 with TRBJ2-5; 16 bases map to TRBD2. Unmatched junction bases numbered 3, after V lost 0 bases and J lost 5 bases. CDR3 length: 17 residues. Germline V gene lookup returns CDR1 KGHSH and CDR2 LQKENI. The CDR3 protein is CASSPPGLAGGFETQYF. The CDR3 region has the DNA TGTGCCAGCTCACCACCGGGACTAGCGGGAGGGTTTGAGACCCAGTACTTC. Complete variable domain (other parts from reference TRBV18 and TRBJ2-5): NAGVMQNPRHLVRRRGQEARLRCSPMKGHSHVYWYRQLPEEGLKFMVYLQKENIIDESGMPKERFSAEFPKEGPSILRIQQVVRGDSAAYFCASSPPGLAGGFETQYFGPGTRLLVL.

The chain joins TRBV6-6 to TRBJ1-5; 8 nucleotides match TRBD1. The V gene's germline CDR1 is MNHNY and CDR2 SVGAGI (reference sequence). The V gene end was trimmed by 10 bases and the J gene end by 3 bases; junction bases not matched to a gene: 11. The CDR3 length is 15 residues. CDR3 bases: TGTGCCACCGAACCCGGACAGGGACTCAATCAGCCCCAGCATTTT. This translates into CATEPGQGLNQPQHF.

This CDR3 is CASSRTGFGANVLTF. In DNA form, the CDR3 reads TGTGCCAGCTCACGCACAGGGTTTGGGGCCAACGTCCTGACTTTC. The V gene is TRBV18, the J gene TRBJ2-6, with D possibly TRBD1 on 6 matching bases. The CDR3 covers 15 residues. Germline V CDR1 and CDR2: KGHSH, LQKENI. The V and J ends lost 4 bases and 3 bases respectively, with 10 bases between them.

The chain recombines TRBV19 with TRBJ2-7; possible D gene TRBD1, 6 bases. The CDR3 loop spans 15 amino acids. Trimming shortened V by 4 bases and J by 2 bases, and 15 bases separated the two germline ends. Germline CDR1 is LNHDA and CDR2 is SQIVND (reference sequence). CDR3 nucleotides: TGTGCCAGTAGTACCGGGACACCCGAGGCCTACGAGCAGTACTTC. This gives the protein CASSTGTPEAYEQYF. The whole variable domain, filled in from reference TRBV19 and TRBJ2-7, reads DGGITQSPKYLFRKEGQNVTLSCEQNLNHDAMYWYRQDPGQGLRLIYYSQIVNDFQKGDIAEGYSVSREKKESFPLTVTSAQKNPTAFYLCASSTGTPEAYEQYFGPGTRLTVT.

The chain employs TRBV9 and TRBJ2-1; 9 bases are shared with TRBD2. Germline V gene sequence: CDR1 SGDLS, CDR2 YYNGEE. Trimming at V came to 3 bases and at J to 3 bases, leaving 4 bases not matched to a gene. This CDR3 contains 15 residues. For the CDR3, the DNA is TGTGCCAGCAGCGCGACTAGCGGTCACTACAATGAGCAGTTCTTC. It yields the protein CASSATSGHYNEQFF. The full variable domain, completed using reference TRBV9 and TRBJ2-1, is DSGVTQTPKHLITATGQRVTLRCSPRSGDLSVYWYQQSLDQGLQFLIQYYNGEERAKGNILERFSAQQFPDLHSELNLSSLELGDSALYFCASSATSGHYNEQFFGPGTRLTVL.

This rearrangement joins TRBV7-2 to TRBJ1-2, with D perhaps TRBD1 (6 bases). Trimming shortened V by 5 bases and J by 3 bases, and 10 bases separated the two germline ends. This CDR3 has 13 residues. The germline gives CDR1 SGHTA, CDR2 FQGNSA. CDR3 nucleotides: TGTGCCAGCAGCCTGGACAGAGACTATGGCTACACCTTC. Translation gives CASSLDRDYGYTF.

The gene calls are TRBV27 and TRBJ2-6; no reliable D call. The length of the CDR3 is 15 residues. CDR1 MNHEY and CDR2 SMNVEV come from the germline V gene (reference sequence). The ends were cut back, 0 bases at V and 0 bases at J, with 3 bases in the middle. DNA for the CDR3: TGTGCCAGCAGTTTATCCGTCTCTGGGGCCAACGTCCTGACTTTC. Translating it yields CASSLSVSGANVLTF.

V is TRBV25-1 and J is TRBJ1-3; D is ambiguous. V dropped 3 bases and J dropped 2 bases, with 11 bases sitting between them. The CDR3 is made up of 15 amino acids. Germline-derived CDR1 and CDR2 are MGHDK and SYGVNS. This CDR3 reads CASSEEGWPGNTIYF. The CDR3 nucleotides read TGTGCCAGCAGTGAGGAGGGATGGCCTGGAAACACCATATATTTT. Full variable domain (missing parts from reference TRBV25-1 and TRBJ1-3): EADIYQTPRYLVIGTGKKITLECSQTMGHDKMYWYQQDPGMELHLIHYSYGVNSTEKGDLSSESTVSRIRTEHFPLTLESARPSHTSQYLCASSEEGWPGNTIYFGEGSWLTVV.

In its sample, this clone was seen a few times. The chain combines TRBV7-9 with TRBJ1-2; tentative D call: TRBD1 (6 bases). Trimming took off 3 bases at V and 8 bases at J, with 10 bases between the two ends. This CDR3 has 12 amino acids. Germline V gives CDR1 SEHNR, CDR2 FQNEAQ (reference sequence). Written as DNA, the CDR3 is TGTGCCAGCAGCTTCAACAGGGAAGGCTACACCTTC. This translates into CASSFNREGYTF. The full variable domain, in which reference TRBV7-9 and TRBJ1-2 provide the parts outside the CDR3, is DTGVSQNPRHKITKRGQNVTFRCDPISEHNRLYWYRQTLGQGPEFLTYFQNEAQLEKSRLLSDRFSAERPKGSFSTLEIQRTEQGDSAMYLCASSFNREGYTFGSGTRLTVV.

This clone has just one count. The rearrangement links TRBV2 to TRBJ2-1, with 7 bases matching TRBD1. Germline V gene sequence: CDR1 SNHLY, CDR2 FYNNEI. J gave up 2 bases and V 2 bases, and 15 bases lay outside the gene matches. The CDR3 extends over 19 amino acids. CDR3 in amino acids: CASSETPPWGTATYNEQFF. DNA of the CDR3: TGTGCCAGCAGTGAAACACCCCCCTGGGGGACAGCTACCTACAATGAGCAGTTCTTC.